This T cell receptor (beta chain) was recovered during a study of beta chain features in type 1 diabetes. Findings of the study overall: Patients' naive, central memory and Treg TCRB repertoires seemed closer to one another than those of healthy donors. The analysis here could not establish whether HLA type shapes TCRB rearrangement.

This CDR3 has 15 amino acids. CDR1 is LGHNA and CDR2 is YSLEER in the germline V gene. V was clipped by 0 bases and J by 10 bases; unmatched bases: 8. The investigators reverse transcribed all of the isolated RNA, so they sequenced expressed TCRB transcripts. Using immunoSEQ multiplex PCR, the repertoire was profiled, and TCRdb retains in-frame clones only, with some absent. The data show hundreds of thousands of clones, roughly 16% seen once. A remark on this clone: Its matching antigen is unknown.

This TCR was sampled from a man aged 18 to 30 in good health. The V gene is TRBV4-3, the J gene TRBJ1-1, with TRBD1 matching 10 bases. Sequenced material: naive CD4+ T cells from blood. The CDR3 loop is CASSQESDRGLGAFF. The CDR3 nucleotides are TGCGCCAGCAGCCAAGAAAGTGACAGGGGGCTAGGAGCTTTCTTT.